A single sample is the source of the 13 T cell receptor beta chains below, sequenced in a study of regulatory T cells in long-lasting Graves disease. Time point: newly diagnosed GD, antithyroid drugs for less than 3 months. TCR sequences were obtained from RNA taken from PBMCs. Arm-PCR of CDR3 regions and iRepertoire HTBI primers were used to build TCR beta libraries. MiXCR, applied by TCRdb to the multiplex PCR reads, yields one record per CDR3 protein. The table has approximately 470,000 distinct CDR3 sequences, roughly 16% seen once. The data were also submitted as part of a second study, on T cells in Graves' hyperthyroidism and ophthalmopathy.

Material: peripheral blood mononuclear cells (PBMCs), obtained at new diagnosis, from a patient treated with antithyroid drugs. The receptors stem from a man aged 40-50 years with Graves disease.

This clonotype has a count of ten or more. One end of the junction varies from germline; a read error may be responsible. DNA of the CDR3: TGTGCCAGCAGCTTACCGGGACTGCGCACAGATACGCAGTATTTT. Its translation is CASSLPGLRTDTQYF. The rearrangement links TRBV5-1 to TRBJ2-3, with D possibly matching TRBD2 (6 bases). This CDR3 comprises 15 residues. CDR1 and CDR2 from the germline V gene are SGHRS and YFSETQ.

Worth noting for this clonotype: Being one base from a much bigger clone, this may be a read error. This sequence joins TRBV5-5 and TRBJ1-1; no reliable D call. Germline assignment: CDR1 SGHKS and CDR2 YYEKEE (reference sequence). The CDR3 length is 14 residues. The ends were cut back, 2 bases at V and 3 bases at J, with 11 bases in the middle. In nucleotides, the CDR3 is TGTGCCAGCAGCTTTCGGGTACGGGACACTGAAGCTTTCTTT. Translating gives CASSFRVRDTEAFF.

This clonotype has more than one count but fewer than ten. The V and J genes are TRBV19 and TRBJ2-7, with D possibly being TRBD1 (5 bases). This CDR3 has 14 residues. Germline-derived CDR1 and CDR2 are LNHDA and SQIVND (reference sequence). The V end lost 2 bases, the J end lost 3 bases, and 11 bases lay between the germline ends. The CDR3 bases are TGTGCCAGTAGTATATCTGACAGCAGCTACGAGCAGTACTTC. This codes for CASSISDSSYEQYF.

The chain recombines TRBV6-2 or TRBV6-3 with TRBJ1-1; D not certain. The V end lost 0 bases, the J end lost 11 bases, and 13 bases lay between the germline ends. Per germline, CDR1 MNHEY and CDR2 SVGEGT. This CDR3 has 13 residues. DNA for the CDR3: TGTGCCAGCAGTTACTCGATCCACATGGGCGCTTTCTTT. It codes for CASSYSIHMGAFF.

About this clonotype itself: No conserved phenylalanine or tryptophan is present at the end of the CDR3, so a read error is the likely explanation. The chain recombines TRBV28 with TRBJ1-5; no clear D. V lost 7 bases and J lost 5, with 15 bases in between. The CDR3 extends over 14 amino acids. Germline CDR1 and CDR2: MDHEN and SYDVKM. The CDR3 DNA reads as TGTGCCAGCAAGGGTGGCCCCTCCCATCAGCCCCAGCATCTT. Its translation is CASKGGPSHQPQHL.

The chain joins TRBV10-3 to TRBJ2-5; TRBD1 matches 7 bases. The end of the DNA aligns better with TRBJ2-1, so the J call may be wrong. CDR3 length equals 15 residues. Per the germline V gene, CDR1 is ENHRY and CDR2 is SYGVKD. CDR3 nucleotide sequence: TGTGCCATCAGTGAGTCGAGGCCAGGGACAGAGACCCAGTTCTTC. It is translated as CAISESRPGTETQFF.

In this sample, this clonotype turned up many times. The J gene is TRBJ1-5, the V gene TRBV2; D is unresolved. This CDR3 is built from 14 residues. Germline V gives CDR1 SNHLY, CDR2 FYNNEI. Trimming cost V 4 bases and J 4 bases, with 11 bases left between them. As DNA, the CDR3 is TGTGCCAGCAGTGGAACAGCAGCAAATCAGCCCCAGCATTTT. It specifies CASSGTAANQPQHF.

This clonotype showed up many times. The rearrangement uses TRBV11-3 and TRBJ2-1, with a possible D match to TRBD1 (8 bases). V lost 4 bases and J lost 9, with 22 bases in between. Per germline, CDR1 SGHNT and CDR2 YENEEA. This CDR3 contains 16 residues. CDR3 in DNA: TGTGCCAGCAGCTCCCGACAGGGGAGGGGTAGGGGTGAGCAGTTCTTC. Translating gives CASSSRQGRGRGEQFF.

This clonotype was observed a handful of times. This chain links TRBV2 with TRBJ2-5; D is unresolved. Trimming took off 5 bases at V and 4 bases at J, with 11 bases between the two ends. From germline, CDR1 is SNHLY and CDR2 FYNNEI. The CDR3 loop spans 13 amino acids. As DNA, the CDR3 is TGTGCCAGCAGTATGACCTACCGAGAGACCCAGTACTTC. This gives the protein CASSMTYRETQYF.

The CDR3 DNA is TGTGCCAGCAGCCTACCGGGACTAGCGGTGGTCCATTACGATGAGCAGTTCTTC. This codes for CASSLPGLAVVHYDEQFF. The chain links TRBV14 to TRBJ2-1; 11 bases are shared with TRBD2. Germline V gene lookup returns CDR1 SGHDN and CDR2 FVKESK. The V and J ends lost 4 bases and 8 bases, in that order; junction bases with no gene match: 16. CDR3 length: 18 amino acids.

This clonotype was recorded many times. The chain combines TRBV6-2 or TRBV6-3 with TRBJ2-1, with 10 positions matching TRBD1. J gave up 8 bases and V 5 bases, and 9 bases lay outside the gene matches. CDR3 size: 15 residues. Germline CDR1 reads MNHEY; CDR2 reads SVGEGT. The CDR3 protein is CASSTDRGGVDEQFF. The CDR3 DNA sequence: TGTGCCAGCAGTACGGACAGGGGGGGAGTGGATGAGCAGTTCTTC.

Ten or more counts support this clonotype. This chain connects TRBV12-3 or TRBV12-4 to TRBJ2-1, with a weak D call TRBD2 (5 bases). V lost 7 bases and J lost 4, with 11 bases in between. The CDR3 has 13 amino acids. The chain's CDR3 is CASIEGLYNEQFF. The CDR3 region has the DNA TGTGCCAGCATCGAGGGCCTTTACAATGAGCAGTTCTTC.

This clonotype showed up many times. The chain couples TRBV5-1 to TRBJ2-3; 9 positions agree with TRBD2. The CDR3 is 17 residues long. The V gene's germline CDR1 is SGHRS and CDR2 YFSETQ. V shed 3 bases and J 0 bases; nucleotides not matched to a gene: 8. The CDR3 coding sequence is TGCGCCAGCAGCTCGGATGCTAGCGGGATAAGCACAGATACGCAGTATTTT. This sequence encodes CASSSDASGISTDTQYF.